This entry lists 7 T cell receptor beta chains sequenced from one sample in a study of shared clonotypes between healthy human individuals. Measured with immunoSEQ multiplex PCR; TCRdb has only the in-frame clones, and not every one. The sample holds approximately 460,000 clones; more than 70% are singletons and the top ten take 9.5% to 15%. The sequenced material came from PBMCs. Every receptor here comes from a woman between 40 and 50 years old in good health. Some clones in this sample may be carry-over from other donors' samples.

The CDR3 DNA reads as TGCGCCAGCAGCTGGACAGGTGGGTCCGGCAATGAGCAGTTCTTC. It yields the protein CASSWTGGSGNEQFF. This chain links TRBV5-1 with TRBJ2-1; 7 bases match TRBD1. The V and J ends lost 3 bases and 6 bases, in that order; junction bases with no gene match: 9. The CDR3 is 15 residues long. The germline gives CDR1 SGHRS, CDR2 YFSETQ.

The chain uses TRBV30 and TRBJ1-1; weak D call: TRBD1 (6 bases). V was pared by 0 bases and J by 4 bases, with 15 bases between. The germline gives CDR1 GTSNPN, CDR2 SVGIG (reference sequence). The CDR3 totals 15 residues. The CDR3: CAWSVSAGGGTEAFF. The CDR3 nucleotides are TGTGCCTGGAGTGTATCCGCCGGGGGCGGCACTGAAGCTTTCTTT.

In the case of this clone: A much larger clone differs from this one at a single base, so this may be a read error. The rearrangement uses TRBV10-1 and TRBJ1-1; 10 nucleotides match TRBD1. The CDR3 length is 13 residues. Germline lookup yields CDR1 WNHNN and CDR2 SYGVQD (reference sequence). CDR3 amino acids: CTSSGQGDTEAFF. The DNA of the CDR3 is TGCACCAGCAGCGGACAGGGGGACACTGAAGCTTTCTTT.

This chain links TRBV27 with TRBJ2-1; no firm D call. The CDR3 loop spans 15 amino acids. Trimming pared 2 bases from V and 2 bases from J, leaving 10 bases between. Germline V gene lookup returns CDR1 MNHEY and CDR2 SMNVEV (reference sequence). The CDR3 here is CASSLISAAYNEQFF. The CDR3 DNA reads as TGTGCCAGCAGTTTAATCTCGGCTGCCTACAATGAGCAGTTCTTC.

This chain joins TRBV12-5 and TRBJ2-3, with 13 bases lining up with TRBD2. Trimming at V came to 1 base and at J to 5 bases, leaving 0 bases not matched to a gene. From germline, CDR1 is LGHNT and CDR2 FRNRAP. The CDR3 sequence is 15 residues long. The CDR3 here is CASGLGLAGGDTQYF. As DNA, the CDR3 is TGTGCTAGTGGTTTGGGACTAGCGGGAGGAGATACGCAGTATTTT.

This chain links TRBV18 with TRBJ2-1; D remains unclear. This CDR3 has 12 amino acids. Germline assignment: CDR1 KGHSH and CDR2 LQKENI. V lost 4 bases, J lost 5 bases, and 6 bases lay in between. CDR3 in amino acids: CASSLPNNEQFF. For the CDR3, the DNA is TGTGCCAGCTCACTTCCTAACAATGAGCAGTTCTTC.

In its sample, this clone was seen many times. The chain combines TRBV5-1 with TRBJ2-2, with 8 bases aligning to TRBD1. From germline, CDR1 is SGHRS and CDR2 YFSETQ. The CDR3 is 16 amino acids. Losses at the gene ends were 2 bases for V and 1 base for J; bases not matched to a gene: 4. The CDR3 DNA is TGCGCCAGCAGCTTTAATGGACAGGGGAACACCGGGGAGCTGTTTTTT. Encoded protein: CASSFNGQGNTGELFF.